A single T cell receptor beta chain is shown here with its context. Its target antigen remains unknown. No clone much larger than this one lies a single base away; base qualities are absent. The data stem from a study of blood T cell repertoires in COVID-19 (dated by TCRdb to between 2020 and 2021). Background for the entire study: The collaborator samples originated in the United States, Italy and Spain and spanned the acute and convalescent phases of COVID-19. HLA class I and class II types, where available, came from metadata supplied by the sample provider rather than from assay-based typing. The prospective study material was composed of cDNA or gDNA derived from T cells, B-cell-depleted T cells, or PBMCs. Subjects who had been exposed to COVID-19, were actively infected with it, or had recovered from it provided the deeply sampled blood TCRbeta repertoires that made up the dataset. The repertoires were released in a freely available public database intended as a resource for research on the immune response to SARS-CoV-2. Nearly every sample came with metadata listing a de-identified subject ID, COVID-19 status, age in years and sex. Samples were obtained from the ongoing ImmuneRACE study (first 160 participants) and from some 1,300 subjects provided by 6 global collaborators.

Paper-wide results and their limitations: How much clinical and demographic metadata was included differed by source and by participant, and the metadata was provided uncurated.

From a lookup of the germline V gene, CDR1 and CDR2 are SGDLS and YYNGEE. The CDR3 holds 14 amino acids from the cysteine to the phenylalanine. Only CDR3 DNA remains: 42 bases, in frame from the first base. V loses 4 bases, J loses 3 bases, and the germline ends lie 11 bases apart. TCRbeta CDR3 regions were amplified from genomic DNA by means of the immunoSEQ Assay, a bias-controlled multiplex PCR. Per the source publication's procedure: Within the assay, amplification of reference gene primers was used to estimate how many nucleated cells each sample contained. Sequence reads were collapsed and filtered to measure the absolute abundance of every unique TCRbeta CDR3 rearrangement. Productive Simpson clonality was computed per sample as the square root of Simpson's diversity index over productive rearrangements. The clones in this table, taken by TCRdb from immuneACCESS, are in-frame only. Not every clone is retained; where verified, under half of the shortfall comes from an unresolved V gene, and the cause of the rest is unknown. The V and J calls and clone size come from that table; D and trimming were worked out from the DNA. In this sample the table shows 130,000 to 150,000 clones, approximately 88% of which occur a single time. The ten largest clones take up around 1.7% of the sample.

Whole blood was collected in K2EDTA tubes by collaborating institutions according to the institutions' own protocols. For TCRbeta analysis, collaborators shipped samples in one of three forms: frozen whole blood, isolated PBMCs, or DNA extracted from either of those sample types. This TCR came from a woman aged 50 to 65 with acute or convalescent COVID-19. The sequencing sample was made of peripheral blood. The V and J genes are TRBV9 and TRBJ2-1; the D segment could be TRBD2, given 5 matching bases. The nucleotide sequence is TGTGCCAGCAGCTCACGACTAAGCTACAATGAGCAGTTCTTC. This yields the protein CASSSRLSYNEQFF.